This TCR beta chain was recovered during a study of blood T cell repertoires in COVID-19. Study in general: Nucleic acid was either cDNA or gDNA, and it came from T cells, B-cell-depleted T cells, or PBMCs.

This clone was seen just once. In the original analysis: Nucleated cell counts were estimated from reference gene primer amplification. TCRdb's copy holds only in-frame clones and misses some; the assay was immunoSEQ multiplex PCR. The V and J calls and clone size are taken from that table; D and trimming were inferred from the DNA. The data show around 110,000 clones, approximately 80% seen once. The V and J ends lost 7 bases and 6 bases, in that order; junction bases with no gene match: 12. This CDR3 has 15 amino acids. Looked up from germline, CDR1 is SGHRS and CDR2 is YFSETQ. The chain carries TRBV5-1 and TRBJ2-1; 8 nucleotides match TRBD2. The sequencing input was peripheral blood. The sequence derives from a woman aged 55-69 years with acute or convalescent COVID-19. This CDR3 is CASSREGAETNEQFF. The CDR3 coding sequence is TGCGCCAGCTCCCGGGAGGGTGCGGAAACCAATGAGCAGTTCTTC.